The 2 T cell receptor beta chains given below trace back to one sample, sequenced in a study of cytomegalovirus exposure and HLA in healthy donors. The method was immunoSEQ multiplex PCR; TCRdb's version includes in-frame clones alone and lacks a portion of them. The sample has some 210,000 clones, roughly 84% seen once. Sequenced sample: PBMCs. The receptors derive from a woman aged 18 to 35 in good health and CMV-seropositive.

The rearrangement joins TRBV4-1 to TRBJ2-7; D might be TRBD1 (5 bases). Germline CDR1 is MGHRA and CDR2 is YSYEKL. This CDR3 spans 15 amino acids. With 5 bases removed from V and 1 base from J, the gap between germline ends came to 15 bases. In DNA form, the CDR3 reads TGCGCCAGCAGCTTCAGGGTCTATACTTCCTACGAGCAGTACTTC. The encoded protein is CASSFRVYTSYEQYF.

In this sample, this clone turned up a few times. The genes are TRBV18 and TRBJ1-1; the D gene is possibly TRBD1 (5 bases). CDR1 and CDR2 from the germline V gene are KGHSH and LQKENI. The CDR3 spans 14 residues. V shed 8 bases and J shed 4 bases, with 17 bases lying between them. DNA for the CDR3: TGTGCCAGCGTTTCGGGACTTTCGAGCACTGAAGCTTTCTTT. The encoded protein is CASVSGLSSTEAFF.